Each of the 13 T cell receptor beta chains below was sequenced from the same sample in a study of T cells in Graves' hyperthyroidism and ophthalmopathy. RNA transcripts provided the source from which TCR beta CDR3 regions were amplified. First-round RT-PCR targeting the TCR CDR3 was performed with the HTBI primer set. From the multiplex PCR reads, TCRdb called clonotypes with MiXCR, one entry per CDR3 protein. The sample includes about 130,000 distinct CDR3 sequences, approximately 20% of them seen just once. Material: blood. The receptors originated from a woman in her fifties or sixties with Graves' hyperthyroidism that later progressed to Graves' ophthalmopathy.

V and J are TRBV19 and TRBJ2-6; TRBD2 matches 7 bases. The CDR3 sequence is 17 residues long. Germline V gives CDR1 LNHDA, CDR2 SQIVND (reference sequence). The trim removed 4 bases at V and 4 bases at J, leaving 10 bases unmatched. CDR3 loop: CASSNDGAGAGANVLTF. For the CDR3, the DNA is TGTGCCAGTAGTAATGATGGGGCGGGAGCCGGGGCCAACGTCCTGACTTTC.

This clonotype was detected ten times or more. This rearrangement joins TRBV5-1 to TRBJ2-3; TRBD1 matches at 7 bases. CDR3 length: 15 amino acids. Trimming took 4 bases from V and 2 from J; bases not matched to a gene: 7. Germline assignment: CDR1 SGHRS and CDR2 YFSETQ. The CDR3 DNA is TGCGCCAGCAGCCCCCCCGGGACAGCCACAGATACGCAGTATTTT. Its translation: CASSPPGTATDTQYF.

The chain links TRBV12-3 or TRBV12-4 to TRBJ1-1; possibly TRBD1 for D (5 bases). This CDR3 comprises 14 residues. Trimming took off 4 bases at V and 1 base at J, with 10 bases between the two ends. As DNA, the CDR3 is TGTGCCAGCAGTTCCGGACATGCGAACACTGAAGCTTTCTTT. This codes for CASSSGHANTEAFF.

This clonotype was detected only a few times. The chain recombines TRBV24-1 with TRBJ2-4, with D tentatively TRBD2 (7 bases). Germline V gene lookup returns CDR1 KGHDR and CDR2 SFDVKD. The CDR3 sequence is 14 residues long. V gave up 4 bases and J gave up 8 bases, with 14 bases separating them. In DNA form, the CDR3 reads TGTGCCACCAGTGAAAGGAGGGGGGGGGACATTCAGTACTTC. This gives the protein CATSERRGGDIQYF.

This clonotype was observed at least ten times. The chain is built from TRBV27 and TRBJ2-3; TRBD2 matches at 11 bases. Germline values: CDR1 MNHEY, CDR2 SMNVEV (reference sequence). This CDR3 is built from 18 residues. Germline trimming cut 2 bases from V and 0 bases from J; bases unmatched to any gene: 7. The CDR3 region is CASSLVTSGSSSTDTQYF. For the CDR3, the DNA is TGTGCCAGCAGTTTAGTCACTAGCGGGAGCTCTAGCACAGATACGCAGTATTTT.

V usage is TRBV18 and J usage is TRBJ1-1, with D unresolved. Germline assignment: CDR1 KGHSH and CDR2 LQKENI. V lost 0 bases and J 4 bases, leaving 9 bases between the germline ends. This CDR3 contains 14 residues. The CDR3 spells CASSPPGYGTEAFF. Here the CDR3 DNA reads TGTGCCAGCTCACCACCGGGTTACGGCACTGAAGCTTTCTTT. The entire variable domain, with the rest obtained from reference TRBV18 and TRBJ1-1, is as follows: NAGVMQNPRHLVRRRGQEARLRCSPMKGHSHVYWYRQLPEEGLKFMVYLQKENIIDESGMPKERFSAEFPKEGPSILRIQQVVRGDSAAYFCASSPPGYGTEAFFGQGTRLTVV.

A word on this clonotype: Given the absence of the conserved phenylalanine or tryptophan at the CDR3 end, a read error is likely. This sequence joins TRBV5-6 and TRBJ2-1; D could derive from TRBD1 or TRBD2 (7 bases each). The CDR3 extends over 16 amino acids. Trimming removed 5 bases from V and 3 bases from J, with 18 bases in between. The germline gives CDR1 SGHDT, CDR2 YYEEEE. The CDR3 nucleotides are TGTGCCAGCAGATTCGGGGGGAGACAGGGCTACAATGAGCAGTTCCTC. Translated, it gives CASRFGGRQGYNEQFL.

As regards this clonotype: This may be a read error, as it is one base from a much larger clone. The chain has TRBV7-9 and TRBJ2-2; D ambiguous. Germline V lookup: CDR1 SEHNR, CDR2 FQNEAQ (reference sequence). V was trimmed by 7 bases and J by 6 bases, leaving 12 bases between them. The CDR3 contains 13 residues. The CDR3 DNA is TGTGCCAGCATCGACATGTTCGCCGGGGAGCTGTTTTTT. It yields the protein CASIDMFAGELFF. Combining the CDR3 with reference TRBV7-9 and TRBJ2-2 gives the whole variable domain DTGVSQNPRHKITKRGQNVTFRCDPISEHNRLYWYRQTLGQGPEFLTYFQNEAQLEKSRLLSDRFSAERPKGSFSTLEIQRTEQGDSAMYLCASIDMFAGELFFGEGSRLTVL.

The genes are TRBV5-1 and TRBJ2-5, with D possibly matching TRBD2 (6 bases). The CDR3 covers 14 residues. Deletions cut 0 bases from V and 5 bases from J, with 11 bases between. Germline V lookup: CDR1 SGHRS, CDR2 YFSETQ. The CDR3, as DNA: TGCGCCAGCAGCTTGGGACTAGGATGGGAGACCCAGTACTTC. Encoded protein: CASSLGLGWETQYF.

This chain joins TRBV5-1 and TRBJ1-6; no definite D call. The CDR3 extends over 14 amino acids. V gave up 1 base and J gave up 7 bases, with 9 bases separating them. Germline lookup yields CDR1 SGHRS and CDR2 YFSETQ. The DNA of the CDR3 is TGCGCCAGCAGCTTGTGGGGTCCCAATTCACCCCTCCACTTT. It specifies CASSLWGPNSPLHF. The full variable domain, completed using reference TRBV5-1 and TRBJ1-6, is KAGVTQTPRYLIKTRGQQVTLSCSPISGHRSVSWYQQTPGQGLQFLFEYFSETQRNKGNFPGRFSGRQFSNSRSEMNVSTLELGDSALYLCASSLWGPNSPLHFGNGTRLTVT.

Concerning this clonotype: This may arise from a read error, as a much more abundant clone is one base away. The CDR3 DNA reads as TGTGCCAGCAGCTTGCAGGCGGGAGTTTTGTACAATGAGCAGTTCTTC. The encoded protein is CASSLQAGVLYNEQFF. The chain joins TRBV5-4 to TRBJ2-1, with 7 bases identical to TRBD2. Germline V CDR1 and CDR2: SGHNT, YYREEE (reference sequence). Unmatched junction bases numbered 8, after V lost 1 base and J lost 4 bases. This CDR3 is built from 16 residues.

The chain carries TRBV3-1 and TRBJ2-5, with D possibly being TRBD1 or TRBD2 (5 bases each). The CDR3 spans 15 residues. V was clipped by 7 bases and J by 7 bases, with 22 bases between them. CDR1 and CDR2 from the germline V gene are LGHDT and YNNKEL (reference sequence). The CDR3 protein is CASNPTGAGGGTQYF. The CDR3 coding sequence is TGTGCCAGCAACCCCACCGGGGCGGGTGGGGGGACCCAGTACTTC.

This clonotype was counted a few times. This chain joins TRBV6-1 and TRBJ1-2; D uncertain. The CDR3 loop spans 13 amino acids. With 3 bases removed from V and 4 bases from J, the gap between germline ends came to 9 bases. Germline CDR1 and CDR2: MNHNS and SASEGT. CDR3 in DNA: TGTGCCAGCAGTGACAGTTTTTCCTATGGCTACACCTTC. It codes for CASSDSFSYGYTF.